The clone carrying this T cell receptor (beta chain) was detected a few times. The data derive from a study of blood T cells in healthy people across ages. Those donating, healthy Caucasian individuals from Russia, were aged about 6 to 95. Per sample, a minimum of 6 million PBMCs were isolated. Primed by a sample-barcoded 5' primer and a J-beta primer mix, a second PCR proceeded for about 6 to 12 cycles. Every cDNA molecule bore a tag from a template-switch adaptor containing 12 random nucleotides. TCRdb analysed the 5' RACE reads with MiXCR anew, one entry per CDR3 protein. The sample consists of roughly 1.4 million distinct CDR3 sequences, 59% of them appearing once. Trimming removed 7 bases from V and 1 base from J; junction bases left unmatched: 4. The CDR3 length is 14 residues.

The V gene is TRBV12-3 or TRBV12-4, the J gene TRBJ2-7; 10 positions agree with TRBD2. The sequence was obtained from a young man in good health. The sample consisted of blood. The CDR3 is CASTPGLASYEQYF. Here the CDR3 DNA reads TGTGCCAGCACCCCGGGACTAGCGTCCTACGAGCAGTACTTC.